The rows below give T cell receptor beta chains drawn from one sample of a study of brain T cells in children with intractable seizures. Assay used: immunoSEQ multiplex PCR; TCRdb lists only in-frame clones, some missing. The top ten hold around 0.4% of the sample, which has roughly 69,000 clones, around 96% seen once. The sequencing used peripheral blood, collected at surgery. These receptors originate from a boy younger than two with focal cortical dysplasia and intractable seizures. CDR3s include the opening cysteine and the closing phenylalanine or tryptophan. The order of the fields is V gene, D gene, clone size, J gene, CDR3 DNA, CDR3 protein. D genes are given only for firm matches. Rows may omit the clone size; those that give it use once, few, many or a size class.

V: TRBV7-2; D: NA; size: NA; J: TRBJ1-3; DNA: TGTGCCAGCAGCCTGGACGGGAAGCTAGGAAACACCATATATTTT; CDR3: CASSLDGKLGNTIYF
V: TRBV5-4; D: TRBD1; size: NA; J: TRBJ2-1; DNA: TGTGCCAGCACTTCTCGACAGGGTATGAACAATGAGCAGTTCTTC; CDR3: CASTSRQGMNNEQFF
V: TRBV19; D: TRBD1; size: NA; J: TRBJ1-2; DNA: TGTGCCAGTAGTAACCGGGACAGGTTGGTTTTAGGAAACTATGGCTACACCTTC; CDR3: CASSNRDRLVLGNYGYTF
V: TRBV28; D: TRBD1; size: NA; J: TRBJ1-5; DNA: TGTGCCAGCAGAGCCGGGACAGGGGTAATGGCCAATCAGCCCCAGCATTTT; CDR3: CASRAGTGVMANQPQHF
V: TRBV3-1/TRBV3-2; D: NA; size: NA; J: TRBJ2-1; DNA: TGTGCCAGCAGCCATACGCAGAGACTAGGCTACAATGAGCAGTTCTTC; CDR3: CASSHTQRLGYNEQFF
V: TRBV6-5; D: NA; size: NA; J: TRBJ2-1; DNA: TGTGCCAGTACGGGGGACTCCTACAATGAGCAGTTCTTC; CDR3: CASTGDSYNEQFF
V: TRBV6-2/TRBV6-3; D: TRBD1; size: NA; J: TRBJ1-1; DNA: TGTGCCAGCAGTGACCACCGGGACAGGGGCGCGAGAGCGGAAGCTTTCTTT; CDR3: CASSDHRDRGARAEAFF
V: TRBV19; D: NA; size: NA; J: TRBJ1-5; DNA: TGTGCCAGTAGTATACAGGGGTCACAGAATCAGCCCCAGCATTTT; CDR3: CASSIQGSQNQPQHF
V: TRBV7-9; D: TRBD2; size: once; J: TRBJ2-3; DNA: TGTGCCGTTAGCGGGAGGGTATCGGATACGCAGTATTTT; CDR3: CAVSGRVSDTQYF
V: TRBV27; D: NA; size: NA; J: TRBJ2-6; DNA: TGTGCCAGCAGGTCTCTCTACCGCAGCTCTGGGGCCAACGTCCTGACTTTC; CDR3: CASRSLYRSSGANVLTF
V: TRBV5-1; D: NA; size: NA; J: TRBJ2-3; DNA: TGCGCCAGCAGAGTAGTGGGACGGGGTAGCACAGATACGCAGTATTTT; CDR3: CASRVVGRGSTDTQYF
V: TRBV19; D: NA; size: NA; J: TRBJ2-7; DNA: TGTGCCAGTAGTGGAGTAGGCTCCACGTCCTACGAGCAGTACTTC; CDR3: CASSGVGSTSYEQYF
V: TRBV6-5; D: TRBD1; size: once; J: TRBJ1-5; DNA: TGTGCCAGCAGGGGGACAGGGAATAGCAATCAGCCCCAGCATTTT; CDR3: CASRGTGNSNQPQHF
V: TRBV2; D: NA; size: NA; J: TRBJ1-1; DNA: TGTGCCAGCATCTGGCAGGGGTTGGGCACTGAAGCTTTCTTT; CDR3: CASIWQGLGTEAFF
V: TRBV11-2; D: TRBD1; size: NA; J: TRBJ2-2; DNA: TGTGCCAGCAGGACAGGGGACACCGGGGAGCTGTTTTTT; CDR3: CASRTGDTGELFF
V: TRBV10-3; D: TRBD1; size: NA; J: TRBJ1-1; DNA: TGTGCCATCAAAACAGGGGGTCCCCCAGAAGCTTTCTTT; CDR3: CAIKTGGPPEAFF
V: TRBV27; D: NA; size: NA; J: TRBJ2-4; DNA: TGTGCCAGCAGTGGATTGGGGGCCAAAAACATTCAGTACTTC; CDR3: CASSGLGAKNIQYF
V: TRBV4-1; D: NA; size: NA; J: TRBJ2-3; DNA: TGCGCCAGCAGCCAAGACTTCCCGGTCACAGATACGCAGTATTTT; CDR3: CASSQDFPVTDTQYF
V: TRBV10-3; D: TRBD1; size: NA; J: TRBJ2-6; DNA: TGTGCCACCGGGACAGGGATTTCCGGGGCCAACGTCCTGACTTTC; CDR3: CATGTGISGANVLTF
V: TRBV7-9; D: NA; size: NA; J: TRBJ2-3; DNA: TGTGCCAGCAGCCCCGGCCCCCAGAGACCAGATACGCAGTATTTT; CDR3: CASSPGPQRPDTQYF
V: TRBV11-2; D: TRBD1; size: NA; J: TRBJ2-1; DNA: TGTGCCAGCAGCAGAAGGGGGCTCGACAATGAGCAGTTCTTC; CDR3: CASSRRGLDNEQFF
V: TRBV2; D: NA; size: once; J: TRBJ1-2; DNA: TGTGCCACGAGTTCGGGACAAACTAACTATGGCTACACCTTC; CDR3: CATSSGQTNYGYTF